The T cell receptor (beta chain) under discussion was sequenced for a study of siplizumab effects on memory and regulatory T cells. Produced via immunoSEQ multiplex PCR; TCRdb's table is partial and in-frame only. The sample carries roughly 92,000 clones, about 94% recorded once. This TCR was recovered from a human donor in good health. The sample comprised non-Treg CD4+ T cells sorted from blood.

The DNA for the CDR3 is TGCGCCAGCAGTGCGGGGACAGGGTCCTACAATGAGCAGTTCTTC. Its translation: CASSAGTGSYNEQFF. J is TRBJ2-1 and V is TRBV10-1; 9 positions match TRBD1. This CDR3 region has 15 residues. V lost 4 bases to trimming and J lost 1 base; unmatched junction nucleotides: 2. Germline V CDR1 and CDR2: WNHNN, SYGVQD (reference sequence).